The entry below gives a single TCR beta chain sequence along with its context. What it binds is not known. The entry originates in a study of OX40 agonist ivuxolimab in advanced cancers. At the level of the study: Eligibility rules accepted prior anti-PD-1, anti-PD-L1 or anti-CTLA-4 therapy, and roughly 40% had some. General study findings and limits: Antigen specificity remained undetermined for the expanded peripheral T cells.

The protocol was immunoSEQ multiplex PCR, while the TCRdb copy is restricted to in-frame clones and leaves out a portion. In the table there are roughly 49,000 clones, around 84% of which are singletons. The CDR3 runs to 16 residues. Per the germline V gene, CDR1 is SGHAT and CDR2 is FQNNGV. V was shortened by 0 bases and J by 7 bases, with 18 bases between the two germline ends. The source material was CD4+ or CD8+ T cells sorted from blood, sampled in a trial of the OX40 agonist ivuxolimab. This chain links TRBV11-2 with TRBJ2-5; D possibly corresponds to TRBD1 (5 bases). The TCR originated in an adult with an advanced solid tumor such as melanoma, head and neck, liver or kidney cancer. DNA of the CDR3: TGTGCCAGCAGCTTAGATATCCAGGGCGGTGAGGCGACCCAGTACTTC. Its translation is CASSLDIQGGEATQYF. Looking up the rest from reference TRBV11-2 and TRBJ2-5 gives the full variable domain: EAGVAQSPRYKIIEKRQSVAFWCNPISGHATLYWYQQILGQGPKLLIQFQNNGVVDDSQLPKDRFSAERLKGVDSTLKIQPAKLEDSAVYLCASSLDIQGGEATQYFGPGTRLLVL.